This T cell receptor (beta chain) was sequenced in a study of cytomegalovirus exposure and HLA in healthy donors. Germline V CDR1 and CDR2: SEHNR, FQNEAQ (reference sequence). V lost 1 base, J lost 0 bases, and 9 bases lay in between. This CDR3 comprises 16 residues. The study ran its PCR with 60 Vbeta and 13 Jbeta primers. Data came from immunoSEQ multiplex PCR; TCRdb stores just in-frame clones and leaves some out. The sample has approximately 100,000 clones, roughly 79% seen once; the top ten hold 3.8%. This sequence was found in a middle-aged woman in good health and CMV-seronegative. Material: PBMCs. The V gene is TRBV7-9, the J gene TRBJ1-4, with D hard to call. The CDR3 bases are TGTGCCAGCAGCTTAGGTGCGGTTGCAACTAATGAAAAACTGTTTTTT. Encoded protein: CASSLGAVATNEKLFF. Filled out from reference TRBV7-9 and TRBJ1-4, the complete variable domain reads DTGVSQNPRHKITKRGQNVTFRCDPISEHNRLYWYRQTLGQGPEFLTYFQNEAQLEKSRLLSDRFSAERPKGSFSTLEIQRTEQGDSAMYLCASSLGAVATNEKLFFGSGTQLSVL.